Following are 32 T cell receptor beta chains from one sample sequenced in a study of blood T cell repertoires in COVID-19. Sequencing used immunoSEQ multiplex PCR; TCRdb keeps in-frame clones, though not all of them. Seen here are under 150,000 clones, 84% observed once, and the top ten hold over 5%. Sequenced material: peripheral blood. All receptors derive from a human donor in a cohort sampled during active COVID-19.

This clone was counted at least ten times. The chain joins TRBV20-1 to TRBJ2-1; TRBD1 is a possible D gene (6 bases). This CDR3 has 11 amino acids. Germline CDR1 and CDR2: DFQATT and SNEGSKA (reference sequence). Trimming left V 6 bases short and J 6 bases short, with 9 bases between. In DNA form, the CDR3 reads TGCAGTGCCCAGGGGCCCAATGAGCAGTTCTTC. Translation gives CSAQGPNEQFF.

This chain uses TRBV7-2 with TRBJ1-2, with 7 bases aligning to TRBD1. Trimming at V came to 5 bases and at J to 3 bases, leaving 6 bases not matched to a gene. The CDR3 covers 14 residues. Germline V lookup: CDR1 SGHTA, CDR2 FQGNSA. CDR3 sequence (DNA): TGTGCCAGCAGCCCGAGACAGGGCGACTATGGCTACACCTTC. Translation gives CASSPRQGDYGYTF.

The chain couples TRBV29-1 to TRBJ2-5, with TRBD2 identical over 9 bases. CDR3 length equals 13 residues. Germline V gene sequence: CDR1 SQVTM, CDR2 ANQGSEA. This CDR3 reads CSCGGATLETQYF. The DNA for the CDR3 is TGCAGTTGCGGGGGGGCGACCTTAGAGACCCAGTACTTC.

This clone was seen more than once but under ten times. The genes are TRBV6-5 and TRBJ1-1; TRBD1 matches at 7 bases. V shed 4 bases, J shed 7 bases, and the junction held 3 bases outside the gene matches. Germline V lookup: CDR1 MNHEY, CDR2 SVGAGI. The CDR3 spans 12 residues. CDR3 amino acids: CASSFRTGEAFF. CDR3 nucleotide sequence: TGTGCCAGCAGTTTCAGGACAGGTGAAGCTTTCTTT.

The chain has TRBV19 and TRBJ2-3; unclear D gene. Germline-derived CDR1 and CDR2 are LNHDA and SQIVND (reference sequence). The CDR3 spans 15 residues. The V end lost 5 bases, the J end lost 5 bases, and 17 bases lay between the germline ends. CDR3 DNA sequence: TGTGCCAGTAGTGATGGGCAGACATCGGTAGATACGCAGTATTTT. It translates to CASSDGQTSVDTQYF.

The CDR3 sequence is CASSLSSGNSPLHF. The CDR3 nucleotides read TGTGCCAGCAGCTTAAGCTCAGGGAACTCACCCCTCCACTTT. The rearrangement joins TRBV13 to TRBJ1-6, with D possibly matching TRBD1 (5 bases). The germline CDR1 and CDR2 sequences are PRHDT and FYEKMQ (reference sequence). The CDR3 is 14 residues long. Between the trimmed V and J ends, which lost 2 bases and 10 bases, there was a span of 12 bases.

This clone was recorded a few times. The chain recombines TRBV3-1 (or the pseudogene TRBV3-2) with TRBJ2-1, with a weak D call TRBD2 (6 bases). V was pared by 2 bases and J by 4 bases, with 9 bases between. The germline gives CDR1 LGHDT, CDR2 YNNKEL (reference sequence). CDR3 size: 14 residues. The CDR3 nucleotides are TGTGCCAGCAGCCAATTAGGGACTTACAATGAGCAGTTCTTC. Its protein is CASSQLGTYNEQFF.

This clone was counted only a few times. The CDR3 protein is CASSDGDTQETQYF. Written as DNA, the CDR3 is TGCGCCAGCAGCGACGGGGACACCCAAGAGACCCAGTACTTC. The chain uses TRBV5-1 and TRBJ2-5; perhaps TRBD1 as D (6 bases). There are 14 residues in the CDR3. CDR1 SGHRS and CDR2 YFSETQ come from the germline V gene. Trimming shortened V by 4 bases and J by 1 base, and 11 bases separated the two germline ends. Combining the CDR3 with reference TRBV5-1 and TRBJ2-5 gives the whole variable domain KAGVTQTPRYLIKTRGQQVTLSCSPISGHRSVSWYQQTPGQGLQFLFEYFSETQRNKGNFPGRFSGRQFSNSRSEMNVSTLELGDSALYLCASSDGDTQETQYFGPGTRLLVL.

This chain joins TRBV2 and TRBJ2-2; a weak D match, TRBD2 (5 bases). Germline CDR1 SNHLY, CDR2 FYNNEI. V lost 4 bases, J lost 0 bases, and 9 bases lay in between. The CDR3 consists of 15 residues. The CDR3 sequence is CASSVEGANTGELFF. The CDR3 DNA reads TGTGCCAGCAGTGTCGAGGGAGCGAACACCGGGGAGCTGTTTTTT.

This sequence joins TRBV5-1 and TRBJ2-7, with 9 bases aligning to TRBD1. After removal of 3 bases from V and 6 bases from J, the junction contained 4 bases not matched to a gene. CDR1 is SGHRS and CDR2 is YFSETQ in the germline V gene. CDR3 length: 13 amino acids. CDR3 amino acids: CASSSGTGTEQYF. The CDR3 DNA sequence: TGCGCCAGCAGCTCCGGGACAGGGACCGAGCAGTACTTC.

The chain recombines TRBV7-2 with TRBJ1-6; D is unresolved. The CDR3 is 12 amino acids. V gave up 6 bases and J gave up 7 bases, with 7 bases separating them. Germline V gene sequence: CDR1 SGHTA, CDR2 FQGNSA. The DNA of the CDR3 is TGTGCCAGCAGTTGGAGGAATTCACCCCTCCACTTT. Translating gives CASSWRNSPLHF. Together with reference TRBV7-2 and TRBJ1-6, the CDR3 gives the full variable domain: GAGVSQSPSNKVTEKGKDVELRCDPISGHTALYWYRQSLGQGLEFLIYFQGNSAPDKSGLPSDRFSAERTGGSVSTLTIQRTQQEDSAVYLCASSWRNSPLHFGNGTRLTVT.

This clone was seen more than once but under ten times. The DNA of the CDR3 is TGTGCCAGCAGTGAAGATGTAGCAGGGGGCGGTCAGCCCCAGCATTTT. Protein: CASSEDVAGGGQPQHF. The gene calls are TRBV6-1 and TRBJ1-5; 8 positions match TRBD1. Unmatched junction bases numbered 8, after V lost 1 base and J lost 6 bases. This CDR3 is 16 amino acids long. The germline CDR1 and CDR2 sequences are MNHNS and SASEGT.

The chain recombines TRBV2 with TRBJ2-5; no clear D gene. CDR1 is SNHLY, CDR2 FYNNEI, per germline. CDR3 length: 14 residues. The V and J ends lost 6 bases and 3 bases respectively, with 14 bases between them. Here the CDR3 reads CASSRLLAEETQYF. The CDR3 region has the DNA TGTGCCAGCAGCCGACTTCTGGCGGAAGAGACCCAGTACTTC.

This clone was picked up a small number of times. V and J are TRBV20-1 and TRBJ1-5; D call uncertain. The CDR3 sequence is 12 residues long. Looked up from germline, CDR1 is DFQATT and CDR2 is SNEGSKA (reference sequence). V was cut by 3 bases and J by 4 bases, with 7 bases left in between. The CDR3 bases are TGCAGTGCTAGTCCGGGGAATCAGCCCCAGCATTTT. Translated: CSASPGNQPQHF.

The chain joins TRBV20-1 to TRBJ1-1; D not certain. Germline lookup yields CDR1 DFQATT and CDR2 SNEGSKA (reference sequence). Trimming stripped 3 bases from V and 4 bases from J, with 21 bases between. There are 16 residues in the CDR3. CDR3 nucleotides: TGCAGTGCTAGTGATCCCCAACAGCCAACCACCACTGAAGCTTTCTTT. Protein product: CSASDPQQPTTTEAFF.

The CDR3 spells CASAKTTSSGANVLTF. CDR3 coding DNA: TGTGCTAGTGCCAAAACTACAAGCTCTGGGGCCAACGTCCTGACTTTC. The chain uses TRBV12-5 and TRBJ2-6, with unresolved D. This CDR3 region has 16 residues. CDR1 and CDR2 from the germline V gene are LGHNT and FRNRAP. The V and J ends lost 7 bases and 0 bases respectively, with 13 bases between them.

V gene TRBV27 combines with J gene TRBJ1-5, with no clear D. Germline CDR1 is MNHEY and CDR2 is SMNVEV (reference sequence). Trimming took off 2 bases at V and 5 bases at J, with 7 bases between the two ends. The CDR3 consists of 13 residues. CDR3 sequence (DNA): TGTGCCAGCAGTTTACTGTTTGATCAGCCCCAGCATTTT. This translates into CASSLLFDQPQHF.

As DNA, the CDR3 is TGTGCCACCAGCAGAGATTTGGGAAAGGGGTTAAACTATGGCTACACCTTC. This translates into CATSRDLGKGLNYGYTF. The chain uses TRBV15 and TRBJ1-2, with D perhaps TRBD1 (5 bases). CDR1 and CDR2 from the germline V gene are LNHNV and YYDKDF (reference sequence). This CDR3 spans 17 amino acids. V was shortened by 0 bases and J by 2 bases, with 16 bases between the two germline ends. Full variable domain (rest looked up from reference TRBV15 and TRBJ1-2): DAMVIQNPRYQVTQFGKPVTLSCSQTLNHNVMYWYQQKSSQAPKLLFHYYDKDFNNEADTPDNFQSRRPNTSFCFLDIRSPGLGDTAMYLCATSRDLGKGLNYGYTFGSGTRLTVV.

V usage is TRBV7-2 and J usage is TRBJ2-5, with 11 positions matching TRBD1. Germline CDR1 is SGHTA and CDR2 is FQGNSA. CDR3 length equals 14 residues. With V trimmed by 5 bases and J by 7 bases, 6 bases remained unmatched. CDR3 sequence: CASSRGDRGWTQYF. CDR3 coding DNA: TGTGCCAGCAGCAGAGGGGACAGGGGGTGGACCCAGTACTTC.

The chain links TRBV3-1 (or the pseudogene TRBV3-2) to TRBJ2-4, with D tentatively TRBD1 (5 bases). The CDR3 runs to 16 residues. V lost 4 bases to trimming and J lost 0 bases, with 13 bases between them. Germline assignment: CDR1 LGHDT and CDR2 YNNKEL (reference sequence). In DNA, the CDR3 is TGTGCCAGCAGCCGGGGCCGGAACCTAGCCAAAAACATTCAGTACTTC. Amino acids: CASSRGRNLAKNIQYF.

The CDR3 nucleotides are TGTGCCAGTCGGGTCTTGGGGGGGAACACTGAAGCTTTCTTT. This sequence encodes CASRVLGGNTEAFF. V usage is TRBV6-5 and J usage is TRBJ1-1, with D possibly matching TRBD1 (5 bases). Germline CDR1 reads MNHEY; CDR2 reads SVGAGI. The CDR3 covers 14 residues. V was clipped by 9 bases and J by 1 base, with 15 bases between them.

The rearrangement joins TRBV4-1 to TRBJ2-7; D is possibly TRBD1 (7 bases). CDR3 length: 13 amino acids. CDR1 MGHRA and CDR2 YSYEKL come from the germline V gene. Trimming took off 5 bases at V and 6 bases at J, with 14 bases between the two ends. The CDR3 loop reads CASSASGGLEQYF. CDR3 DNA sequence: TGCGCCAGCAGCGCTTCAGGGGGGCTCGAGCAGTACTTC.

The chain uses TRBV6-6 and TRBJ2-5; D may be TRBD2 (5 bases). In germline, CDR1 is MNHNY, CDR2 SVGAGI (reference sequence). Trimming shortened V by 0 bases and J by 2 bases, and 13 bases separated the two germline ends. The CDR3 runs 16 residues. In DNA, the CDR3 is TGTGCCAGCAGTTACTCGAAGGGTCTAGCACAAGAGACCCAGTACTTC. Its translation: CASSYSKGLAQETQYF.

The V call is TRBV7-9, the J call TRBJ1-6, with D tentatively TRBD1 (5 bases). V shed 4 bases and J shed 0 bases, with 13 bases lying between them. This CDR3 spans 17 amino acids. Looked up from germline, CDR1 is SEHNR and CDR2 is FQNEAQ (reference sequence). In DNA form, the CDR3 reads TGTGCCAGCAGCTACGCGACAGCAAGCTCCTATAATTCACCCCTCCACTTT. The encoded protein is CASSYATASSYNSPLHF.

The chain couples TRBV3-1 (or the pseudogene TRBV3-2) to TRBJ2-4; 8 bases align to TRBD2. Germline values: CDR1 LGHDT, CDR2 YNNKEL (reference sequence). V lost 2 bases and J lost 6; bases outside the gene matches: 9. The CDR3 runs to 16 residues. The CDR3 spells CASSQPKRGRGNIQYF. The CDR3 DNA follows: TGTGCCAGCAGCCAACCTAAGCGGGGGAGGGGAAACATTCAGTACTTC.

The rearrangement joins TRBV6-6 to TRBJ1-2; 9 bases fit TRBD1. V was clipped by 6 bases and J by 5 bases; unmatched bases: 7. The CDR3 covers 14 residues. CDR1 MNHNY and CDR2 SVGAGI come from the germline V gene (reference sequence). CDR3 amino acids: CASRATGGVYGYTF. For the CDR3, the DNA is TGTGCCAGCAGGGCAACAGGGGGCGTTTATGGCTACACCTTC.

This clone was detected only once. V is TRBV9 and J is TRBJ2-7; TRBD2 is a possible D gene (5 bases). CDR3 length: 14 residues. The V end was cut by 2 bases, the J end by 0 bases, with 9 bases between. CDR1 is SGDLS and CDR2 is YYNGEE in the germline V gene. CDR3 in amino acids: CASSVEGYSYEQYF. The CDR3 DNA sequence: TGTGCCAGCAGCGTTGAGGGATACTCCTACGAGCAGTACTTC.

The chain combines TRBV5-1 with TRBJ2-7, with a weak D call TRBD1 (6 bases). This CDR3 has 15 amino acids. Trimming took 0 bases from V and 6 from J, leaving 16 bases between them. Per germline, CDR1 SGHRS and CDR2 YFSETQ. The CDR3 loop is CASSLAPQGTGEQYF. The DNA for the CDR3 is TGCGCCAGCAGCTTGGCGCCCCAGGGGACGGGCGAGCAGTACTTC.

This clone was picked up one time. The chain links TRBV5-1 to TRBJ2-1; no clear D gene. The CDR3 runs to 14 residues. Deletions cut 0 bases from V and 3 bases from J, with 7 bases between. Germline V gene lookup returns CDR1 SGHRS and CDR2 YFSETQ. The CDR3 sequence: CASSLGGSYNEQFF. The CDR3 DNA reads as TGCGCCAGCAGCTTGGGCGGTAGCTACAATGAGCAGTTCTTC.

This rearrangement joins TRBV7-2 to TRBJ2-5, with 10 bases identical to TRBD2. J gave up 3 bases and V 1 base, and 2 bases lay outside the gene matches. CDR3 length: 15 amino acids. Germline CDR1 reads SGHTA; CDR2 reads FQGNSA. CDR3 nucleotides: TGTGCCAGCAGCTTAGAGCGGGGGGGCAAAGAGACCCAGTACTTC. This encodes CASSLERGGKETQYF.

This chain connects TRBV30 to TRBJ2-7; D is perhaps TRBD1 (5 bases). Trimming shortened V by 4 bases and J by 1 base, and 8 bases separated the two germline ends. CDR1 is GTSNPN, CDR2 SVGIG, per germline (reference sequence). This CDR3 has 12 amino acids. Here the CDR3 DNA reads TGTGCCTGGAACCAGGGATCCTACGAGCAGTACTTC. Its protein is CAWNQGSYEQYF.

V usage is TRBV2 and J usage is TRBJ1-1; 10 bases map to TRBD1. V was clipped by 4 bases and J by 2 bases; unmatched bases: 4. The CDR3 totals 15 residues. The germline V gene has CDR1 SNHLY and CDR2 FYNNEI. In DNA, the CDR3 is TGTGCCAGCAGTGCCGACAGGGGGCGAAACACTGAAGCTTTCTTT. This encodes CASSADRGRNTEAFF. Using reference TRBV2 and TRBJ1-1 for the parts outside the CDR3, the full variable domain is EPEVTQTPSHQVTQMGQEVILRCVPISNHLYFYWYRQILGQKVEFLVSFYNNEISEKSEIFDDQFSVERPDGSNFTLKIRSTKLEDSAMYFCASSADRGRNTEAFFGQGTRLTVV.